A single sample gave rise to the 12 T cell receptor beta chains below, sequenced in a study of cytomegalovirus exposure and HLA in healthy donors. Vbeta (60) and Jbeta (13) primers were used in the PCR. TCRdb's table, derived via immunoSEQ multiplex PCR, lists solely in-frame clones and lacks some. The sample consists of 150,000 to 200,000 clones, over 60% of them appearing once. The sequencing input was PBMCs. All receptors derive from a woman aged 40 to 55 in good health and CMV-seronegative.

V is TRBV5-6 and J is TRBJ2-2; 9 nucleotides match TRBD2. Germline CDR1 is SGHDT and CDR2 is YYEEEE. CDR3 length: 18 amino acids. V shed 6 bases and J 5 bases; nucleotides not matched to a gene: 17. DNA for the CDR3: TGTGCCAGCACCCTACCGGTCTGGCGGGAGGGCCGTACCGGGGAGCTGTTTTTT. Protein: CASTLPVWREGRTGELFF.

This chain connects TRBV14 to TRBJ2-3; tentative D call: TRBD2 (5 bases). This CDR3 contains 12 residues. Germline V lookup: CDR1 SGHDN, CDR2 FVKESK. V was pared by 5 bases and J by 3 bases, with 6 bases between. The CDR3 DNA sequence: TGTGCCAGCAGCGGAGGAACAGATACGCAGTATTTT. This gives the protein CASSGGTDTQYF.

This clone has a single count. V gene TRBV2 combines with J gene TRBJ2-7; 9 nucleotides line up with TRBD1. Per germline, CDR1 SNHLY and CDR2 FYNNEI. The CDR3 is 13 residues long. The V and J ends lost 7 bases and 7 bases, in that order; junction bases with no gene match: 8. CDR3 amino acids: CASTPTGGGEQYV. CDR3 in DNA: TGTGCCAGCACGCCGACAGGGGGTGGTGAGCAGTACGTC.

The chain carries TRBV7-2 and TRBJ2-3; D gene ambiguous. V lost 2 bases and J lost 4, with 4 bases in between. CDR3 length: 12 residues. Per the germline V gene, CDR1 is SGHTA and CDR2 is FQGNSA. The CDR3 DNA follows: TGTGCCAGCAGCTTACTTGCAGATACGCAGTATTTT. Amino acids: CASSLLADTQYF. Variable domain in full (rest from reference TRBV7-2 and TRBJ2-3): GAGVSQSPSNKVTEKGKDVELRCDPISGHTALYWYRQSLGQGLEFLIYFQGNSAPDKSGLPSDRFSAERTGGSVSTLTIQRTQQEDSAVYLCASSLLADTQYFGPGTRLTVL.

The chain is built from TRBV5-1 and TRBJ1-1; D is unresolved. Germline V gene data show CDR1 as SGHRS and CDR2 as YFSETQ. The CDR3 runs to 14 residues. Trimming removed 3 bases from V and 4 bases from J, with 13 bases in between. Here the CDR3 DNA reads TGCGCCAGCAGCTCAACGAGGCAAGGCACTGAAGCTTTCTTT. Amino acid sequence: CASSSTRQGTEAFF.

J is TRBJ1-1 and V is TRBV9; no reliable D call. Germline CDR1 is SGDLS and CDR2 is YYNGEE. This CDR3 has 13 amino acids. V lost 3 bases and J lost 4, with 10 bases in between. CDR3 nucleotide sequence: TGTGCCAGCAGCGGTCCCGGCGGCACTGAAGCTTTCTTT. Its translation is CASSGPGGTEAFF.

This chain uses TRBV18 with TRBJ1-4, with 7 positions matching TRBD1. Trimming at V came to 6 bases and at J to 8 bases, leaving 9 bases not matched to a gene. Germline V gene data show CDR1 as KGHSH and CDR2 as LQKENI. The CDR3 runs 14 residues. CDR3 DNA: TGTGCCAGCTCCCGGTCAGGGGGAGAGGAAAAACTGTTTTTT. This codes for CASSRSGGEEKLFF.

This sequence joins TRBV10-3 and TRBJ1-2, with a possible D match to TRBD1 (5 bases). Germline CDR1 and CDR2: ENHRY and SYGVKD. V was cut by 6 bases and J by 3 bases, with 11 bases left in between. CDR3 length: 13 residues. CDR3 sequence (DNA): TGTGCCATCAGGCCGGGGGTCGACTATGGCTACACCTTC. Its protein product is CAIRPGVDYGYTF.

The V and J genes are TRBV19 and TRBJ2-3; D is possibly TRBD1 (5 bases). Germline CDR1 and CDR2: LNHDA and SQIVND (reference sequence). The CDR3 is made up of 14 amino acids. V was shortened by 3 bases and J by 4 bases, with 11 bases between the two germline ends. The CDR3 DNA follows: TGTGCCAGTAGTATGTCTAGGGGCTCAGATACGCAGTATTTT. Translation gives CASSMSRGSDTQYF.

J is TRBJ2-2 and V is TRBV4-3; D unresolved. Germline CDR1 reads LGHNA; CDR2 reads YSLEER. The CDR3 has 12 amino acids. V was pared by 1 base and J by 7 bases, with 4 bases between. The CDR3 loop is CASSQASGELFF. In nucleotides, the CDR3 is TGCGCCAGCAGCCAAGCCAGCGGGGAGCTGTTTTTT.

The J gene is TRBJ1-5, the V gene TRBV18; no reliable D call. The CDR3 is 15 residues long. Trimming removed 2 bases at V and 6 bases at J, with 14 bases between. Germline assignment: CDR1 KGHSH and CDR2 LQKENI. In DNA, the CDR3 is TGTGCCAGCTCACCAGCGGCGCAGAGAAGTCAGCCCCAGCATTTT. It specifies CASSPAAQRSQPQHF.

This chain connects TRBV13 to TRBJ2-1; D perhaps matches TRBD1 (6 bases). The CDR3 totals 16 residues. V dropped 3 bases and J dropped 3 bases, with 15 bases sitting between them. Looked up from germline, CDR1 is PRHDT and CDR2 is FYEKMQ (reference sequence). CDR3 bases: TGTGCCAGCAGCTTTTTCAACAGGGATATCTACAATGAGCAGTTCTTC. Translated, it gives CASSFFNRDIYNEQFF.